This entry describes one T cell receptor (beta chain). The antigen remains unidentified. In the same sample, other DNA sequences code for this CDR3. These data originate in a study of graft-versus-host responses after intestinal transplantation. Study background: Each recipient received a multivisceral, liver-intestinal, or isolated intestinal graft.

The study's findings and limits: Early post-transplant HvG declines were associated with peak circulating GvH clone levels.

Profiled with immunoSEQ multiplex PCR; TCRdb holds only in-frame clones, not every one. The table lists about 86,000 clones, around 83% of them singletons. J lost 6 bases, V lost 6 bases, and 7 bases had no gene match. The CDR3 extends over 13 amino acids. Germline CDR1 reads MDHEN; CDR2 reads SYDVKM. This specimen consisted of unstimulated CD8+ T cells sorted from spleen or lymph node cells, obtained before intestinal transplant. This TCR came from a human donor who received an intestinal transplant. The rearrangement links TRBV28 to TRBJ2-7, with TRBD1 matching over 8 bases. The CDR3 loop is CASSLRGLSEQYF. The CDR3 DNA is TGTGCCAGCAGCCTCAGGGGGCTCAGCGAGCAGTACTTC.